The 32 T cell receptor beta chains below were found in one sample sequenced in a study of T cell responses to AZD1222 COVID-19 vaccine. Assay: immunoSEQ multiplex PCR; the TCRdb copy retains only in-frame clones and omits some. This table holds approximately 140,000 clones, around 89% found once. The sequencing used peripheral blood, collected on day 0 of AZD1222 vaccination. The receptors shown here come from an adult in good health.

The V gene is TRBV29-1, the J gene TRBJ1-1; 7 positions match TRBD1. The V gene end was trimmed by 7 bases and the J gene end by 8 bases; junction bases not matched to a gene: 13. The CDR3 is 13 amino acids. CDR1 SQVTM and CDR2 ANQGSEA come from the germline V gene. The CDR3 DNA reads as TGCAGCGCCACCTCGACAGGGATTGGGGAAGCTTTCTTT. It encodes CSATSTGIGEAFF.

This chain joins TRBV9 and TRBJ1-5, with D perhaps TRBD1 (6 bases). This CDR3 is 14 amino acids long. The V gene's germline CDR1 is SGDLS and CDR2 YYNGEE. Trimming removed 5 bases at V and 6 bases at J, with 15 bases between. CDR3 nucleotide sequence: TGTGCCAGCAGTGACCCTCCGGACAGTCAGCCCCAGCATTTT. It specifies CASSDPPDSQPQHF.

This clone was detected once. The chain couples TRBV6-5 to TRBJ2-3, with D maybe TRBD1 (6 bases). V lost 2 bases and J lost 0, with 9 bases in between. The CDR3 has 15 amino acids. Looked up from germline, CDR1 is MNHEY and CDR2 is SVGAGI. CDR3 region: CASSYGGPSTDTQYF. The DNA for the CDR3 is TGTGCCAGCAGTTACGGGGGCCCCAGCACAGATACGCAGTATTTT.

J is TRBJ2-3 and V is TRBV7-2, with D possibly matching TRBD2 (6 bases). Per germline, CDR1 SGHTA and CDR2 FQGNSA. The CDR3 totals 15 residues. V was pared by 6 bases and J by 0 bases, with 13 bases between. The CDR3 here is CASRPQGLSTDTQYF. CDR3 DNA sequence: TGTGCCAGCAGACCACAAGGACTAAGCACAGATACGCAGTATTTT. The whole variable domain, filled in from reference TRBV7-2 and TRBJ2-3, reads GAGVSQSPSNKVTEKGKDVELRCDPISGHTALYWYRQSLGQGLEFLIYFQGNSAPDKSGLPSDRFSAERTGGSVSTLTIQRTQQEDSAVYLCASRPQGLSTDTQYFGPGTRLTVL.

The chain links TRBV7-3 to TRBJ1-2, with D perhaps TRBD1 (5 bases). Germline V gene data show CDR1 as SGHTA and CDR2 as FQGTGA. Trimming took off 3 bases at V and 5 bases at J, with 13 bases between the two ends. The CDR3 spans 14 residues. CDR3 DNA: TGTGCCAGCAGCTTGGCAGGGCCGGGATATGGCTACACCTTC. Translated: CASSLAGPGYGYTF.

The count of this clone is one. The chain is built from TRBV4-3 and TRBJ1-1; D may be TRBD1 (5 bases). CDR3 length equals 14 residues. CDR1 is LGHNA and CDR2 is YSLEER in the germline V gene. The V end was cut by 4 bases, the J end by 1 base, with 10 bases between. As DNA, the CDR3 is TGCGCCAGCAGCCCAGGGCGGGGGAACACTGAAGCTTTCTTT. Its translation is CASSPGRGNTEAFF.

This clone was counted once. CDR3 residues: CASSPGAINEKLFF. The CDR3 region has the DNA TGCGCCAGCAGCCCAGGGGCCATAAATGAAAAACTGTTTTTT. The chain joins TRBV5-1 to TRBJ1-4; TRBD1 is a possible D gene (6 bases). CDR3 length equals 14 residues. In germline, CDR1 is SGHRS, CDR2 YFSETQ. V was clipped by 4 bases and J by 5 bases, with 12 bases between them.

The V and J genes are TRBV5-1 and TRBJ1-3; 8 bases line up with TRBD1. Trimming took 7 bases from V and 15 from J; bases not matched to a gene: 21. Germline values: CDR1 SGHRS, CDR2 YFSETQ. This CDR3 spans 15 amino acids. CDR3 in amino acids: CASSQSGQGASNTYF. The CDR3 nucleotides read TGCGCCAGCTCGCAGTCCGGACAGGGAGCCTCAAATACATATTTT.

The chain uses TRBV29-1 and TRBJ2-2, with 9 bases identical to TRBD2. Losses at the gene ends were 8 bases for V and 5 bases for J; bases not matched to a gene: 6. This CDR3 spans 13 amino acids. Germline CDR1 is SQVTM and CDR2 is ANQGSEA. The CDR3 sequence is CSCGGGETGELFF. The CDR3 DNA sequence: TGCAGCTGCGGGGGGGGCGAAACCGGGGAGCTGTTTTTT.

The chain links TRBV5-4 to TRBJ2-7; 8 nucleotides match TRBD1. Germline loops: CDR1 SGHNT, CDR2 YYREEE (reference sequence). The V and J ends lost 4 bases and 4 bases, in that order; junction bases with no gene match: 7. The CDR3 consists of 14 residues. The CDR3 loop is CASSISGTGYEQYF. The CDR3 DNA reads TGTGCCAGCAGCATATCCGGGACAGGTTACGAGCAGTACTTC.

Only a few counts were recorded for this clone. The rearrangement joins TRBV18 to TRBJ1-2; D possibly corresponds to TRBD1 (6 bases). The germline V gene encodes CDR1 KGHSH and CDR2 LQKENI. The CDR3 is 16 residues long. V was clipped by 3 bases and J by 2 bases, with 16 bases between them. As DNA, the CDR3 is TGTGCCAGCTCACCCGACTCTGGGGGCCAAAACTATGGCTACACCTTC. Protein sequence: CASSPDSGGQNYGYTF.

The chain couples TRBV30 to TRBJ1-2; D gene unclear. Deletions cut 4 bases from V and 3 bases from J, with 6 bases between. This CDR3 comprises 11 residues. Germline V gene lookup returns CDR1 GTSNPN and CDR2 SVGIG (reference sequence). CDR3 sequence: CAWKNDYGYTF. The DNA for the CDR3 is TGTGCCTGGAAGAACGACTATGGCTACACCTTC.

Of note for this clone: Distinct nucleotide sequences in the sample also encode this CDR3. This chain joins TRBV7-3 and TRBJ1-1; TRBD1 might be the D (5 bases). V was shortened by 5 bases and J by 1 base, with 8 bases between the two germline ends. Germline loops: CDR1 SGHTA, CDR2 FQGTGA. This CDR3 has 13 residues. For the CDR3, the DNA is TGTGCCAGCAGCGTTCAGGGGAACACTGAAGCTTTCTTT. It encodes CASSVQGNTEAFF.

The chain is built from TRBV6-5 and TRBJ2-7; 7 nucleotides align to TRBD1. The ends lost 6 bases at V and 2 bases at J; junction bases unmatched: 10. Germline V gene lookup returns CDR1 MNHEY and CDR2 SVGAGI. The CDR3 has 15 amino acids. CDR3 protein: CASSYLGQATYEQYF. CDR3 DNA sequence: TGTGCCAGCAGCTATTTAGGACAGGCTACCTACGAGCAGTACTTC.

The gene calls are TRBV5-1 and TRBJ1-4, with 7 bases lining up with TRBD1. CDR3 length: 16 residues. With V trimmed by 7 bases and J by 0 bases, 9 bases remained unmatched. Per the germline V gene, CDR1 is SGHRS and CDR2 is YFSETQ. The DNA of the CDR3 is TGCGCCAGCCGGACCGGGACAGCGGCAACTAATGAAAAACTGTTTTTT. It is translated as CASRTGTAATNEKLFF.

The rearrangement links TRBV19 to TRBJ2-3; 12 bases are shared with TRBD2. This CDR3 contains 22 residues. Trimming cost V 2 bases and J 5 bases; bases outside gene matches: 23. Germline assignment: CDR1 LNHDA and CDR2 SQIVND (reference sequence). In DNA, the CDR3 is TGTGCCAGTAGTATATCCCCCGGAGGCCTAGCGGGGGGGCCCGGGCAGGGAGATACGCAGTATTTT. Translating gives CASSISPGGLAGGPGQGDTQYF.

The genes are TRBV27 and TRBJ1-5; possible D gene TRBD1, 5 bases. Germline assignment: CDR1 MNHEY and CDR2 SMNVEV (reference sequence). Between the trimmed V and J ends, which lost 7 bases and 6 bases, there was a span of 16 bases. The CDR3 is 14 residues long. DNA of the CDR3: TGTGCCAGCACCACTTCGGGACCGGGTCAGCCCCAGCATTTT. It specifies CASTTSGPGQPQHF.

The J gene is TRBJ1-2, the V gene TRBV6-6; possible D gene TRBD1, 5 bases. This CDR3 region has 13 residues. The V gene's germline CDR1 is MNHNY and CDR2 SVGAGI (reference sequence). The V end lost 2 bases, the J end lost 8 bases, and 12 bases lay between the germline ends. The CDR3 region is CASSYDSLNGYTF. The CDR3 region has the DNA TGTGCCAGCAGTTACGACAGTCTTAACGGCTACACCTTC.

V and J are TRBV18 and TRBJ1-3; D is unresolved. With 6 bases removed from V and 0 bases from J, the gap between germline ends came to 15 bases. CDR1 and CDR2 from the germline V gene are KGHSH and LQKENI. The CDR3 is 16 amino acids. This CDR3 reads CASSGSEASSGNTIYF. CDR3 DNA: TGTGCCAGCTCGGGTTCGGAGGCCAGCTCTGGAAACACCATATATTTT.

V and J are TRBV18 and TRBJ1-1, with 11 bases that match TRBD1. Germline V gene data show CDR1 as KGHSH and CDR2 as LQKENI. The junction had 7 bases not matched to a gene; V was cut back by 3 bases and J by 4 bases. There are 16 residues in the CDR3. In DNA form, the CDR3 reads TGTGCCAGCTCACCGGGACAGGGGGGCCGAGGCACTGAAGCTTTCTTT. It yields the protein CASSPGQGGRGTEAFF.

V is TRBV10-3 and J is TRBJ2-3, with D perhaps TRBD1 (6 bases). The CDR3 extends over 15 amino acids. Between the trimmed V and J ends, which lost 10 bases and 4 bases, there was a span of 21 bases. Germline V CDR1 and CDR2: ENHRY, SYGVKD. For the CDR3, the DNA is TGTGCCACTACCCCAGGGGATATTTTCGCAGATACGCAGTATTTT. Its protein product is CATTPGDIFADTQYF.

In this sample, this clone turned up once. The genes are TRBV5-6 and TRBJ1-2, with 9 nucleotides matching TRBD1. CDR1 and CDR2 from the germline V gene are SGHDT and YYEEEE. The V and J ends lost 0 bases and 3 bases, in that order; junction bases with no gene match: 3. The CDR3 is made up of 15 amino acids. The CDR3 DNA is TGTGCCAGCAGCTTGGACGGGACAGGGCACTATGGCTACACCTTC. Residues: CASSLDGTGHYGYTF.

This clone was counted a few times. The chain uses TRBV7-9 and TRBJ2-6; TRBD2 agrees at 8 bases. In germline, CDR1 is SEHNR, CDR2 FQNEAQ (reference sequence). This CDR3 contains 17 residues. Trimming cost V 6 bases and J 2 bases; bases outside gene matches: 9. The CDR3 nucleotides are TGTGCCAGCAGAGCCGGGACTAGTGTCACTGGGGCCAACGTCCTGACTTTC. Protein product: CASRAGTSVTGANVLTF.

The rearrangement links TRBV19 to TRBJ1-1; 7 bases are shared with TRBD1. V was clipped by 4 bases and J by 5 bases; unmatched bases: 4. CDR3 size: 13 residues. From germline, CDR1 is LNHDA and CDR2 SQIVND (reference sequence). The CDR3 nucleotides are TGTGCCAGTAGTACAGGGGGGAGTACTGAAGCTTTCTTT. This encodes CASSTGGSTEAFF.

The chain has TRBV9 and TRBJ2-7, with 7 bases that match TRBD1. Trimming took 4 bases from V and 4 from J; bases not matched to a gene: 11. The germline CDR1 and CDR2 sequences are SGDLS and YYNGEE. The CDR3 consists of 15 residues. The CDR3 nucleotides are TGTGCCAGCAGCAAAGGACAGGAGGCCGTTTACGAGCAGTACTTC. Translating it yields CASSKGQEAVYEQYF.

The CDR3 loop reads CASSYGARYYNEQFF. CDR3 in DNA: TGTGCCAGCAGCTACGGGGCCAGATACTACAATGAGCAGTTCTTC. The chain employs TRBV5-6 and TRBJ2-1; either TRBD1 or TRBD2 may fit D (5 bases each). Looked up from germline, CDR1 is SGHDT and CDR2 is YYEEEE. V was trimmed by 3 bases and J by 3 bases, leaving 13 bases between them. CDR3 length: 15 amino acids.

The chain joins TRBV7-6 to TRBJ2-1, with 9 positions matching TRBD2. The V and J ends lost 2 bases and 2 bases, in that order; junction bases with no gene match: 4. This CDR3 has 16 residues. Looked up from germline, CDR1 is SGHVS and CDR2 is FNYEAQ. The CDR3 spells CASSLQTSGAYNEQFF. The CDR3 nucleotides read TGTGCCAGCAGCTTACAGACTAGCGGAGCCTACAATGAGCAGTTCTTC.

The rearrangement links TRBV5-4 to TRBJ1-1; D is possibly TRBD1 (5 bases). The germline V gene encodes CDR1 SGHNT and CDR2 YYREEE (reference sequence). The V end was cut by 4 bases, the J end by 3 bases, with 13 bases between. The CDR3 is 14 residues long. Written as DNA, the CDR3 is TGTGCCAGCAGCGTACCCTCCAGGGACACTGAAGCTTTCTTT. Its translation: CASSVPSRDTEAFF.

This chain uses TRBV19 with TRBJ1-5; no clear D gene. The CDR3 loop spans 15 amino acids. Trimming removed 5 bases from V and 0 bases from J, with 11 bases in between. CDR1 is LNHDA, CDR2 SQIVND, per germline (reference sequence). The CDR3, as DNA: TGTGCCAGTAGTGGGCAGCCCTTTAGCAATCAGCCCCAGCATTTT. This translates into CASSGQPFSNQPQHF.

This clone has a single count. The gene calls are TRBV29-1 and TRBJ1-5; unclear D gene. Trimming took off 4 bases at V and 0 bases at J, with 13 bases between the two ends. This CDR3 comprises 15 residues. Looked up from germline, CDR1 is SQVTM and CDR2 is ANQGSEA. For the CDR3, the DNA is TGCAGCGTTGTGTCCGAGGGTTATAGCAATCAGCCCCAGCATTTT. Residues: CSVVSEGYSNQPQHF. The complete variable domain, with remaining parts taken from reference TRBV29-1 and TRBJ1-5, reads SAVISQKPSRDICQRGTSLTIQCQVDSQVTMMFWYRQQPGQSLTLIATANQGSEATYESGFVIDKFPISRPNLTFSTLTVSNMSPEDSSIYLCSVVSEGYSNQPQHFGDGTRLSIL.

The CDR3 here is CASSLRFPGTYEQYF. The DNA of the CDR3 is TGTGCCAGCAGCTTAAGGTTTCCAGGAACCTACGAGCAGTACTTC. The rearrangement uses TRBV11-2 and TRBJ2-7; no clear D. V was shortened by 2 bases and J by 2 bases, with 13 bases between the two germline ends. Germline V gene lookup returns CDR1 SGHAT and CDR2 FQNNGV. The CDR3 covers 15 residues.

This chain connects TRBV29-1 to TRBJ1-2, with TRBD1 matching 10 bases. Trimming took 2 bases from V and 4 from J; bases not matched to a gene: 7. The CDR3 runs 15 residues. The germline V gene encodes CDR1 SQVTM and CDR2 ANQGSEA. CDR3 DNA sequence: TGCAGCGTTGAAAGCGGGACAGGGGCGGTCTATGGCTACACCTTC. Its protein is CSVESGTGAVYGYTF.